Listed here are 10 T cell receptor beta chains from one sample, sequenced in a study of regulatory T cells in long-lasting Graves disease. Described time point: persistent/refractory GD, antithyroid drugs over 5 years with positive TRAb. PBMCs provided the RNA from which the TCR library was made. HTBI primers from iRepertoire and Arm-PCR of CDR3 regions yielded the TCR beta libraries. MiXCR was run by TCRdb on the multiplex PCR reads, yielding one entry per CDR3 protein. The repertoire holds about 470,000 distinct CDR3 sequences, roughly 20% seen once, with about 8.3% in the top ten. Specimen: peripheral blood mononuclear cells (PBMCs), collected when the disease was refractory, from a patient treated with antithyroid drugs. The receptor set was obtained from a female donor with Graves disease.

This chain joins TRBV20-1 and TRBJ1-6; possible D gene TRBD1, 5 bases. The CDR3 has 13 residues. CDR1 is DFQATT, CDR2 SNEGSKA, per germline (reference sequence). Trimming left V 6 bases short and J 10 bases short, with 16 bases between. CDR3 sequence (DNA): TGCAGTGCCCCGGGGGGAGGGGAATCACCCCTCCACTTT. Protein sequence: CSAPGGGESPLHF.

Regarding this clonotype: The junction departs from the called germline gene at one end, perhaps through a read error. The chain is built from TRBV10-3 and TRBJ1-2, with TRBD1 matching 7 bases. Per germline, CDR1 ENHRY and CDR2 SYGVKD. This CDR3 spans 15 amino acids. This CDR3 reads CAISQGQVKDYGCTF. The CDR3 region has the DNA TGTGCCATCAGTCAAGGACAGGTTAAGGACTATGGCTGCACCTTC.

This clonotype has only one observation. The chain joins TRBV6-1 to TRBJ2-3; 10 bases are a match to TRBD2. Germline CDR1 MNHNS, CDR2 SASEGT. CDR3 length: 13 residues. CDR3 sequence reads: CAVAGGSIDTQYF. Here the CDR3 DNA reads TGTGCTGTAGCGGGAGGTTCGATTGATACGCAGTATTTT.

The chain is built from TRBV7-9 and TRBJ1-3; no definite D call. V was shortened by 3 bases and J by 9 bases, with 9 bases between the two germline ends. In germline, CDR1 is SEHNR, CDR2 FQNEAQ (reference sequence). This CDR3 has 12 amino acids. CDR3 sequence reads: CASSFPTRTIYF. CDR3 bases: TGTGCCAGCAGCTTCCCTACCCGCACCATATATTTT.

The V and J genes are TRBV20-1 and TRBJ2-7; the D is unclear. The CDR3 consists of 13 residues. With 5 bases removed from V and 0 bases from J, the gap between germline ends came to 11 bases. Germline CDR1 and CDR2: DFQATT and SNEGSKA (reference sequence). The DNA of the CDR3 is TGCAGTGCTCCGACTCCGAGCTCCTACGAGCAGTACTTC. This codes for CSAPTPSSYEQYF.

The chain joins TRBV20-1 to TRBJ2-7; 15 bases fit TRBD2. V lost 1 base to trimming and J lost 4 bases; unmatched junction nucleotides: 2. CDR1 is DFQATT, CDR2 SNEGSKA, per germline (reference sequence). The CDR3 length is 15 residues. The CDR3 sequence: CSARVGLAGGYEQYF. The DNA for the CDR3 is TGCAGTGCTAGAGTTGGACTAGCGGGAGGGTACGAGCAGTACTTC.

The chain is built from TRBV6-1 and TRBJ2-7, with 7 bases that match TRBD1. The V gene's germline CDR1 is MNHNS and CDR2 SASEGT. V lost 1 base and J lost 6; bases outside the gene matches: 3. The CDR3 extends over 13 amino acids. This chain's CDR3 is CASSEGQGSEQYF. As DNA, the CDR3 is TGTGCCAGCAGTGAAGGACAGGGTAGCGAGCAGTACTTC.

V usage is TRBV20-1 and J usage is TRBJ2-1; 9 positions agree with TRBD2. The CDR3 runs 15 residues. CDR1 and CDR2 (germline): DFQATT, SNEGSKA (reference sequence). The V segment lost 5 bases and the J segment 2 bases; nucleotides outside the gene matches: 7. The CDR3, as DNA: TGCAGTGCTTACCCTCTAGCGGGGACCTACAATGAGCAGTTCTTC. This translates into CSAYPLAGTYNEQFF.

This clonotype has ten or more counts. V is TRBV30 and J is TRBJ1-1; D gene ambiguous. Germline assignment: CDR1 GTSNPN and CDR2 SVGIG (reference sequence). CDR3 length equals 13 residues. V dropped 0 bases and J dropped 5 bases, with 10 bases sitting between them. CDR3 in DNA: TGTGCCTGGAGTGTATATGGTGAGACTGAAGCTTTCTTT. It yields the protein CAWSVYGETEAFF.

This clonotype was counted ten times or more. V usage is TRBV7-2 and J usage is TRBJ2-7, with TRBD2 matching over 12 bases. This CDR3 has 17 residues. The germline CDR1 and CDR2 sequences are SGHTA and FQGNSA. Germline trimming cut 0 bases from V and 0 bases from J; bases unmatched to any gene: 3. DNA of the CDR3: TGTGCCAGCAGCTTAGCGCGGACTAGCGGGAACTCCTACGAGCAGTACTTC. Its protein product is CASSLARTSGNSYEQYF.